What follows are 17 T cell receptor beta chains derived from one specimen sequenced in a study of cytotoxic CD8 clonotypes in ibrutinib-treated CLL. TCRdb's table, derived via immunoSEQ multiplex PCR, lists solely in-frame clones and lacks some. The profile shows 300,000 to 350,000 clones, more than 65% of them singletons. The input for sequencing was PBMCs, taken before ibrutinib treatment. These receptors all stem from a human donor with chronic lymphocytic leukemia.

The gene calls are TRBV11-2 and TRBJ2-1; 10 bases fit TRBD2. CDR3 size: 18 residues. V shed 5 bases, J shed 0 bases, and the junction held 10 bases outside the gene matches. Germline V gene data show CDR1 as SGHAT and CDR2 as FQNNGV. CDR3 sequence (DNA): TGTGCCAGCAGCGAAACTAGCGGGACGTACCTCTCCTACAATGAGCAGTTCTTC. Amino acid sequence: CASSETSGTYLSYNEQFF.

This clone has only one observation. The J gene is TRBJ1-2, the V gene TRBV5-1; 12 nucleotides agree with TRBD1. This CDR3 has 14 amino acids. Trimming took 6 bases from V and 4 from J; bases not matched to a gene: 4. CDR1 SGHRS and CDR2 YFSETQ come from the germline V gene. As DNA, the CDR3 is TGCGCCAGCACCGGGACAGGGGGCAGCTATGGCTACACCTTC. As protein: CASTGTGGSYGYTF.

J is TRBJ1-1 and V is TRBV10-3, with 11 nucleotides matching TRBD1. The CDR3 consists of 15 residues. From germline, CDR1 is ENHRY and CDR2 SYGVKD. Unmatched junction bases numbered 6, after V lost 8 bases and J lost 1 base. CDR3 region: CAIGDRGRGNTEAFF. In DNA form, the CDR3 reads TGTGCCATCGGGGACAGGGGGAGAGGGAACACTGAAGCTTTCTTT.

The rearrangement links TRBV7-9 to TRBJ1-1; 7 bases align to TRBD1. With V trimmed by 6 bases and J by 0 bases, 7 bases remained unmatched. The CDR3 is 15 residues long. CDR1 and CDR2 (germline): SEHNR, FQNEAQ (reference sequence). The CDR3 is CASSISGQMNTEAFF. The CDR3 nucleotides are TGTGCCAGCAGTATATCGGGACAGATGAACACTGAAGCTTTCTTT.

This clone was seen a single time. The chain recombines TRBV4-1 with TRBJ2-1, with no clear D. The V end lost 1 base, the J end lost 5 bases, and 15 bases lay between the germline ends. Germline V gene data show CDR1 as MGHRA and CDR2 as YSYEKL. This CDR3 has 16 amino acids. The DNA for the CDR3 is TGCGCCAGCAGCCAAGTAGTGCTCGGGTGGGACAATGAGCAGTTCTTC. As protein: CASSQVVLGWDNEQFF.

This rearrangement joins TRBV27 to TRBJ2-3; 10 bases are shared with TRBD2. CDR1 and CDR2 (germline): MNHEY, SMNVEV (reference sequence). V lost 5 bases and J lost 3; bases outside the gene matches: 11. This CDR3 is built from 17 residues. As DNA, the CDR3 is TGTGCCAGCAGTCCCCTCTGGGAAGCGGGAGGGACAGATACGCAGTATTTT. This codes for CASSPLWEAGGTDTQYF.

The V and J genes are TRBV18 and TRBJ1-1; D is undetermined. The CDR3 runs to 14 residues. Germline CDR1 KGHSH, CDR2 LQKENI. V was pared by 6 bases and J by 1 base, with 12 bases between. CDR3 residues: CASSETNGNTEAFF. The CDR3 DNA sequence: TGTGCCAGCTCGGAGACGAACGGGAACACTGAAGCTTTCTTT. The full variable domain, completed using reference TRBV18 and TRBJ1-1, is NAGVMQNPRHLVRRRGQEARLRCSPMKGHSHVYWYRQLPEEGLKFMVYLQKENIIDESGMPKERFSAEFPKEGPSILRIQQVVRGDSAAYFCASSETNGNTEAFFGQGTRLTVV.

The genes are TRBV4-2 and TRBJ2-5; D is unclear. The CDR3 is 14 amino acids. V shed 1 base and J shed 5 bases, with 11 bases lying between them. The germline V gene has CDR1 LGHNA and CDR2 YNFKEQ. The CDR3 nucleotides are TGTGCCAGCAGCCAAGCCATGGAAATGGAGACCCAGTACTTC. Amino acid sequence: CASSQAMEMETQYF.

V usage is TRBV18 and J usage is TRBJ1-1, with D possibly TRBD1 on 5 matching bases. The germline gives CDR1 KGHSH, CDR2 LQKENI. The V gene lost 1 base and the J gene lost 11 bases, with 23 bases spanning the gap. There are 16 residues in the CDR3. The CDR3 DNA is TGTGCCAGCTCACCACGAGCCCGGGGGATAGGCATAACGGCTTTCTTT. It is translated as CASSPRARGIGITAFF. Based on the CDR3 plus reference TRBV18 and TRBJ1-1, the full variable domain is NAGVMQNPRHLVRRRGQEARLRCSPMKGHSHVYWYRQLPEEGLKFMVYLQKENIIDESGMPKERFSAEFPKEGPSILRIQQVVRGDSAAYFCASSPRARGIGITAFFGQGTRLTVV.

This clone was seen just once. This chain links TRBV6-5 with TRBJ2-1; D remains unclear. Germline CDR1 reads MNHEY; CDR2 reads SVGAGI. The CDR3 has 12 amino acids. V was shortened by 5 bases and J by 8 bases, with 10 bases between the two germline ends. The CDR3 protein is CASSRDGYEQFF. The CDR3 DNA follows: TGTGCCAGCAGTCGTGACGGGTATGAGCAGTTCTTC.

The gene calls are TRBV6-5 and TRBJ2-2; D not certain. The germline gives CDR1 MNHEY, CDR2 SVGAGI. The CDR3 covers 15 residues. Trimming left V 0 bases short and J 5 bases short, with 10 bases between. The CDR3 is CASSYSNALTGELFF. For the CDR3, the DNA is TGTGCCAGCAGTTACTCCAATGCTCTAACCGGGGAGCTGTTTTTT.

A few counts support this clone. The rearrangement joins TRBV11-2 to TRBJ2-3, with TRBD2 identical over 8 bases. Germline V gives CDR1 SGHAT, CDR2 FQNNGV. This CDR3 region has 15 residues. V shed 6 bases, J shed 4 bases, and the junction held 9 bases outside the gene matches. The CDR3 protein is CASSRQREWADTQYF. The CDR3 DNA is TGTGCCAGCAGTAGACAGCGGGAGTGGGCAGATACGCAGTATTTT.

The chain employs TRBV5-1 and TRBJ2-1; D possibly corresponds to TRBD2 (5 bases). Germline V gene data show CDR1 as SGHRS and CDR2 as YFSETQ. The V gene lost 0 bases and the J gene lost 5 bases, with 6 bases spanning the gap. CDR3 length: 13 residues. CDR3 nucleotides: TGCGCCAGCAGCTTGGAGCGGAACAATGAGCAGTTCTTC. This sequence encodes CASSLERNNEQFF.

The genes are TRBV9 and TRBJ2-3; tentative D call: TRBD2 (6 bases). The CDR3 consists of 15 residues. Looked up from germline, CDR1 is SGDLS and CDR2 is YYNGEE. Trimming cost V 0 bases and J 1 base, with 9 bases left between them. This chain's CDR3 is CASSVVSSGTDTQYF. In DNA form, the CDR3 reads TGTGCCAGCAGCGTAGTGTCTAGCGGCACAGATACGCAGTATTTT.

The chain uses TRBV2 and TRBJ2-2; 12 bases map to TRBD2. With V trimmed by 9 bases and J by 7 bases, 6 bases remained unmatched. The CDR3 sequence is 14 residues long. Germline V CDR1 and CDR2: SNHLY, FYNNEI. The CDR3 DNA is TGTGCCAGTCTAGCGGGAGGGCCTATCGGGGAGCTGTTTTTT. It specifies CASLAGGPIGELFF.

The CDR3 loop reads CASTGTGSYEQYF. The CDR3 DNA is TGTGCCAGCACTGGGACTGGCTCCTACGAGCAGTACTTC. J is TRBJ2-7 and V is TRBV2, with D possibly being TRBD2 (6 bases). Looked up from germline, CDR1 is SNHLY and CDR2 is FYNNEI. Trimming took off 7 bases at V and 0 bases at J, with 10 bases between the two ends. This CDR3 has 13 amino acids.

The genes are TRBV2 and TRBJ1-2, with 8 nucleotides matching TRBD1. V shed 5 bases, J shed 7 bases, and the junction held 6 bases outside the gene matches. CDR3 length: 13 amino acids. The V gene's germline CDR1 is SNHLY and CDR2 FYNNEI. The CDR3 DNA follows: TGTGCCAGCAGTTTGGACAGGGAGCTTGGCTACACCTTC. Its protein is CASSLDRELGYTF.